This T cell receptor (beta chain) was found in a study of OX40 agonist ivuxolimab in advanced cancers. Patients with autoimmune history or systemic immunosuppression were excluded. Remarks on this clone: The target antigen is unknown.

Study-wide results and caveats: The work left the antigen specificity of expanded peripheral T cells undetermined. Relative to CD4+, CD8+ T cells held more expanded clones on average. At 0.1-3.0 mg/kg, partial responders had clonal expansion among the lowest observed.

The CDR3 has 14 residues. Germline assignment: CDR1 SNHLY and CDR2 FYNNEI. Trimming removed 4 bases at V and 1 base at J, with 10 bases between. Assay: immunoSEQ multiplex PCR; the TCRdb copy retains only in-frame clones and omits some. The sample gives around 79,000 clones, 65% to 90% of which show up once; approximately 0.57% is in the top ten. Specimen: CD4+ or CD8+ T cells sorted from blood, collected in a trial of the OX40 agonist ivuxolimab. This sequence was found in an adult with an advanced solid tumor such as melanoma, head and neck, liver or kidney cancer. This chain joins TRBV2 and TRBJ1-2; TRBD1 is a possible D gene (5 bases). CDR3 in amino acids: CASSAGTGNYGYTF. CDR3 sequence (DNA): TGTGCCAGCAGTGCGGGGACGGGTAACTATGGCTACACCTTC.